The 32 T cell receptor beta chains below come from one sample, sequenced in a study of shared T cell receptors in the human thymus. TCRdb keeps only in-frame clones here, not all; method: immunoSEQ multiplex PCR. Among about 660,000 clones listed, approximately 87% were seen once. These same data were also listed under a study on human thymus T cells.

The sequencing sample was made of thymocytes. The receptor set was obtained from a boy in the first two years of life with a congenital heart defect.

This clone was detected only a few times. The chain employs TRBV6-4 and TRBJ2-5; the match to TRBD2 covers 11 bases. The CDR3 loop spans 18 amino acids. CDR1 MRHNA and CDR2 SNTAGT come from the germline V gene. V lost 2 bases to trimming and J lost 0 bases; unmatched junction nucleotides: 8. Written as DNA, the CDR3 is TGTGCCAGCAGTGACCCCCAGGGTAGCGGGAGGGACCAAGAGACCCAGTACTTC. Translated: CASSDPQGSGRDQETQYF.

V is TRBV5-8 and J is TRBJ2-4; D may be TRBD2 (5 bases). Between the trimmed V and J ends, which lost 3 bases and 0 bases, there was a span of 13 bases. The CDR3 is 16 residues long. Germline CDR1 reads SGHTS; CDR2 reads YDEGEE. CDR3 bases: TGTGCCAGCAGCTCCCTAGGAGGAATAGCCAAAAACATTCAGTACTTC. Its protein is CASSSLGGIAKNIQYF.

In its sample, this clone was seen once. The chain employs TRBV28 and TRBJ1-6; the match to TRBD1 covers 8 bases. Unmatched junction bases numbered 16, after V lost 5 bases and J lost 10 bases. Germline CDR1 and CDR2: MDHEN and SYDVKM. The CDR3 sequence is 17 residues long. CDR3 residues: CASSQSRTGWVRSPLHF. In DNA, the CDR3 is TGTGCCAGCAGTCAATCCCGGACAGGGTGGGTTCGCTCACCCCTCCACTTT.

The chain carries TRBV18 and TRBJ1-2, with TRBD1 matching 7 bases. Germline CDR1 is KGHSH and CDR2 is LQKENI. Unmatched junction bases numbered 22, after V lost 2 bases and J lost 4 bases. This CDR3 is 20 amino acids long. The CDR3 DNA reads TGTGCCAGCTCACCAACTGACAGAGACAGGGCCCGAACAAGCGGCTATGGCTACACCTTC. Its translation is CASSPTDRDRARTSGYGYTF. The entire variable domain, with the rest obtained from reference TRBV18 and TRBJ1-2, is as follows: NAGVMQNPRHLVRRRGQEARLRCSPMKGHSHVYWYRQLPEEGLKFMVYLQKENIIDESGMPKERFSAEFPKEGPSILRIQQVVRGDSAAYFCASSPTDRDRARTSGYGYTFGSGTRLTVV.

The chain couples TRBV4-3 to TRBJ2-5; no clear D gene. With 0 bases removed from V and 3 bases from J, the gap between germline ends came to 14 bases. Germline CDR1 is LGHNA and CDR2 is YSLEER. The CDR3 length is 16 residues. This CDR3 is CASSQDTVPVEETQYF. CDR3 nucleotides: TGCGCCAGCAGCCAAGACACTGTGCCTGTGGAAGAGACCCAGTACTTC.

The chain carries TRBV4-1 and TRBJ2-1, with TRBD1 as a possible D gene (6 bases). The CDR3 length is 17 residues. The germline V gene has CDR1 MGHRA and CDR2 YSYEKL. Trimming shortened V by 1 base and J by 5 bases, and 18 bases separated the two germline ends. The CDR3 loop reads CASSQVFRGSLHNEQFF. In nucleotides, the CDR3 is TGCGCCAGCAGCCAAGTTTTTAGGGGGAGTCTCCACAATGAGCAGTTCTTC.

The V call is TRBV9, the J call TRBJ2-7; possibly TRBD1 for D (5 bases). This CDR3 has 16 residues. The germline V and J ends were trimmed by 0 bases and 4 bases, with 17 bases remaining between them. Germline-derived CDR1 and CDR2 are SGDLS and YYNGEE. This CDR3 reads CASSVGGAPSHYEQYF. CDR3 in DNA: TGTGCCAGCAGCGTAGGTGGGGCCCCGAGTCATTACGAGCAGTACTTC.

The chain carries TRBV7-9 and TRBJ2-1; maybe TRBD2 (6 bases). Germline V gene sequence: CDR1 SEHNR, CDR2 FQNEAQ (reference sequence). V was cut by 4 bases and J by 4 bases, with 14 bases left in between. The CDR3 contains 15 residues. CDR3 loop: CASSSSRRGYNEQFF. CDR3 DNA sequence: TGTGCCAGCAGCTCCTCCCGGCGGGGTTACAATGAGCAGTTCTTC. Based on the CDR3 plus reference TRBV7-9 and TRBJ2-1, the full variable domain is DTGVSQNPRHKITKRGQNVTFRCDPISEHNRLYWYRQTLGQGPEFLTYFQNEAQLEKSRLLSDRFSAERPKGSFSTLEIQRTEQGDSAMYLCASSSSRRGYNEQFFGPGTRLTVL.

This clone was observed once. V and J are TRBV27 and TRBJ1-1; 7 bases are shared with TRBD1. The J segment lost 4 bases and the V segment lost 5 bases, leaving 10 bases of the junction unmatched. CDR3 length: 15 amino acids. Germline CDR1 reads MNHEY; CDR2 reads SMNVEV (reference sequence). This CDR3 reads CASSHSTGRRTEAFF. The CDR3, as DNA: TGTGCCAGCAGTCACTCGACAGGGAGGCGCACTGAAGCTTTCTTT.

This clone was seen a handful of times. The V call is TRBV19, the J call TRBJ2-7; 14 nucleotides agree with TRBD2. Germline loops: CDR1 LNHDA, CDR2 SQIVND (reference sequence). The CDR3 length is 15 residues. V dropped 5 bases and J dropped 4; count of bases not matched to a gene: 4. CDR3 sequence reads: CASSGGLAGVYEQYF. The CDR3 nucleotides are TGTGCCAGTAGTGGGGGACTAGCGGGAGTTTACGAGCAGTACTTC.

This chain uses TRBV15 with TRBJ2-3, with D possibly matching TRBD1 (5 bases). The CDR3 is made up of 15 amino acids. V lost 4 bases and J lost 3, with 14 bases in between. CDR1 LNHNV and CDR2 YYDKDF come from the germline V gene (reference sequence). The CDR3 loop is CATSTPNRTTDTQYF. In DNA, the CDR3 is TGTGCCACCAGCACCCCCAACCGGACAACAGATACGCAGTATTTT.

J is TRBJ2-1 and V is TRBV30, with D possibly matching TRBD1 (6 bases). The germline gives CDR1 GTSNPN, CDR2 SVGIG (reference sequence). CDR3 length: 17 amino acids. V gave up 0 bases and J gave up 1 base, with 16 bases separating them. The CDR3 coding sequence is TGTGCCTGGAGTGTACCAGGGGACGAGGGTTCCTACAATGAGCAGTTCTTC. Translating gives CAWSVPGDEGSYNEQFF.

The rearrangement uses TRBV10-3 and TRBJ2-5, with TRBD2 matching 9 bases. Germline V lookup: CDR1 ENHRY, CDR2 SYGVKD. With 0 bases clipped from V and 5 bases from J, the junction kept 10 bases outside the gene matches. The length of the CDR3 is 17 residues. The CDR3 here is CAISESRGGRACETQYF. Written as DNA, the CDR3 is TGTGCCATCAGTGAGTCGAGGGGCGGGAGGGCCTGCGAGACCCAGTACTTC.

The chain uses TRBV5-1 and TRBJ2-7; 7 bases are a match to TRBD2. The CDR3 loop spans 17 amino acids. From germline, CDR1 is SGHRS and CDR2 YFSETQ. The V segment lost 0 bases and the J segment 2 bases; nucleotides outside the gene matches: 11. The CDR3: CASSLVRAGATAYEQYF. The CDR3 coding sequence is TGCGCCAGCAGCTTGGTTCGGGCGGGAGCGACCGCCTACGAGCAGTACTTC.

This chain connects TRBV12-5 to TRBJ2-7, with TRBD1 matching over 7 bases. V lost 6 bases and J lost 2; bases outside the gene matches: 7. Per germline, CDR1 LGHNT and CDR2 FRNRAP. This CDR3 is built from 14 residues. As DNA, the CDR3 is TGTGCTAGTGGCCGGACAGGCGGACCCTACGAGCAGTACTTC. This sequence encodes CASGRTGGPYEQYF.

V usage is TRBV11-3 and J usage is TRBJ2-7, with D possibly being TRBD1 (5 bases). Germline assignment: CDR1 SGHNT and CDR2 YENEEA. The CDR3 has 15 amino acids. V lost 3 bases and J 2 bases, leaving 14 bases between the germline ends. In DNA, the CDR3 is TGTGCCAGCAGCTTTGACCCGGACAAAGCCTACGAGCAGTACTTC. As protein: CASSFDPDKAYEQYF.

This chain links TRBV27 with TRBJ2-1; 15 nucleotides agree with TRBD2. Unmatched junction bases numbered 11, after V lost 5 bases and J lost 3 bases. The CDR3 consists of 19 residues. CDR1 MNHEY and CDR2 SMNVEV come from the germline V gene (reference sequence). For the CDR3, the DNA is TGTGCCAGCAGTGGAAAGCGGACTAGCGGGAGGGAGAACTACAATGAGCAGTTCTTC. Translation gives CASSGKRTSGRENYNEQFF.

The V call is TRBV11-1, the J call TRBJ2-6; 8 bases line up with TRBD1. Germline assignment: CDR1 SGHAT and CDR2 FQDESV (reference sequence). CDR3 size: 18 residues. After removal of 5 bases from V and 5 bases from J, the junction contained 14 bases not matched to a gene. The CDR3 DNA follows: TGTGCCAGCAGCAACACCCGGACAGGGTCAATAAGGGCCAACGTCCTGACTTTC. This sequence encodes CASSNTRTGSIRANVLTF.

CDR3 bases: TGTGCCAGCAGTCACACTCCCGGGACAGAGTACGAGCAGTACTTC. Protein: CASSHTPGTEYEQYF. The chain combines TRBV27 with TRBJ2-7; 7 bases fit TRBD1. The CDR3 totals 15 residues. Germline lookup yields CDR1 MNHEY and CDR2 SMNVEV (reference sequence). V gave up 5 bases and J gave up 4 bases; unmatched junction bases: 11.

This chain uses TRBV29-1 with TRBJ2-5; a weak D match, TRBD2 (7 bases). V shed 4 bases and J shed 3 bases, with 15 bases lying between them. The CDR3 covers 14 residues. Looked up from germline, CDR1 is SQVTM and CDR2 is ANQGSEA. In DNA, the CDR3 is TGCAGCGTTGGGGCTAGGGGGGGTGAAGAGACCCAGTACTTC. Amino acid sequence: CSVGARGGEETQYF.

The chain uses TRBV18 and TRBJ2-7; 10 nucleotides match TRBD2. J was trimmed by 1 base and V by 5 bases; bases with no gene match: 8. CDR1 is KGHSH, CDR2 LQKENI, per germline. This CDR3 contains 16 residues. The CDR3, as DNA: TGTGCCAGCTCAGGTCCGGGACTAGCGCATTCCTACGAGCAGTACTTC. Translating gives CASSGPGLAHSYEQYF.

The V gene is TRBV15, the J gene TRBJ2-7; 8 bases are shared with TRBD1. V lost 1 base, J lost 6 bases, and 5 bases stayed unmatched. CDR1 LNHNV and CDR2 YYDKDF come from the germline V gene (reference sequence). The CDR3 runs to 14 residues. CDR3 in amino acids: CATSRGQGPGEQYF. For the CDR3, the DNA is TGTGCCACCAGCAGAGGACAGGGGCCAGGCGAGCAGTACTTC.

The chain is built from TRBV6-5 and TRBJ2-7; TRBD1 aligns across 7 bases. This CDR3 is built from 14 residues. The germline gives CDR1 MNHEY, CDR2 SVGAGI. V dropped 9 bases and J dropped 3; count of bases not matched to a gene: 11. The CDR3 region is CARDRANVHYEQYF. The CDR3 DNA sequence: TGTGCCAGAGACAGGGCCAACGTCCACTACGAGCAGTACTTC.

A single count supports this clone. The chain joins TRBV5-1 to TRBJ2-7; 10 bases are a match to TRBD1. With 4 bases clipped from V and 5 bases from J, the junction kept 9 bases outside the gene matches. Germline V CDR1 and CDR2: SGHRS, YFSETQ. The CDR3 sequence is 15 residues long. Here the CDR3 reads CASSHFRQGAHEQYF. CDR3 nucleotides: TGCGCCAGCAGCCATTTCCGACAGGGGGCCCACGAGCAGTACTTC.

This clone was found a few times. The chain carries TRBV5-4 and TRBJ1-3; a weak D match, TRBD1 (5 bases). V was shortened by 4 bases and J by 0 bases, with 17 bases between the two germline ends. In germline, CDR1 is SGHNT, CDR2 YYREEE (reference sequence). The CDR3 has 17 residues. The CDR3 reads CASSLPGPGSSGNTIYF. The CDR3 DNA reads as TGTGCCAGCAGCCTTCCGGGACCCGGGAGCTCTGGAAACACCATATATTTT.

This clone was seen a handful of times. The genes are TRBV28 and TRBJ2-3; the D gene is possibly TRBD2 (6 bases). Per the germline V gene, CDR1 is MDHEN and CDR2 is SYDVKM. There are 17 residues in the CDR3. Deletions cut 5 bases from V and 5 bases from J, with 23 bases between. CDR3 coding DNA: TGTGCCAGCAGTCCAGGGACGGAGGGGCCGATACAAGATACGCAGTATTTT. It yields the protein CASSPGTEGPIQDTQYF.

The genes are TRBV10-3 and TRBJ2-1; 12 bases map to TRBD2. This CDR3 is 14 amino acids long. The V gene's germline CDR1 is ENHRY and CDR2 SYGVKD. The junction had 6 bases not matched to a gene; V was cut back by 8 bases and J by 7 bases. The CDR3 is CAILAGGPINEQFF. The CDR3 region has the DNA TGTGCCATCCTAGCGGGAGGGCCTATTAATGAGCAGTTCTTC.

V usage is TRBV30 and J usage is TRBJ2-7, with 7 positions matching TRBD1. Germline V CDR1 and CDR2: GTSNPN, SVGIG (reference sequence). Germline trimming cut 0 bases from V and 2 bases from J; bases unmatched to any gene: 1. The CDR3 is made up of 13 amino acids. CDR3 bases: TGTGCCTGGAGTGTAGGACAGGCCTACGAGCAGTACTTC. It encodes CAWSVGQAYEQYF.

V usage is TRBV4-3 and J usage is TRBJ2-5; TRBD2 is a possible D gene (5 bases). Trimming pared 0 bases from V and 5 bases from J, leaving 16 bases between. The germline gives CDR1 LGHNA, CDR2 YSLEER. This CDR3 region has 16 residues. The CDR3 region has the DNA TGCGCCAGCAGCCAAGATTTTAGCGACCAAGGGGAGACCCAGTACTTC. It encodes CASSQDFSDQGETQYF.

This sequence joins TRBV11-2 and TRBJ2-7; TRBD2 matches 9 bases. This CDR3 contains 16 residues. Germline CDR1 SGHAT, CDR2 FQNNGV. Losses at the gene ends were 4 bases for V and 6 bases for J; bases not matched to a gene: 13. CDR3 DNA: TGTGCCAGCAGCTCCATAGCGGGAGAGGAGAAGAGCGAGCAGTACTTC. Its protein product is CASSSIAGEEKSEQYF.

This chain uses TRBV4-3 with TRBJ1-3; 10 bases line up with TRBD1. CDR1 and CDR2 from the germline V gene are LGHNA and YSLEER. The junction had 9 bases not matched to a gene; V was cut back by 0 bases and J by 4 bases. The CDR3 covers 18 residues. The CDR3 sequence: CASSQDGPGQGTGNTIYF. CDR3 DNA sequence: TGCGCCAGCAGCCAAGACGGGCCGGGACAGGGGACAGGAAACACCATATATTTT.

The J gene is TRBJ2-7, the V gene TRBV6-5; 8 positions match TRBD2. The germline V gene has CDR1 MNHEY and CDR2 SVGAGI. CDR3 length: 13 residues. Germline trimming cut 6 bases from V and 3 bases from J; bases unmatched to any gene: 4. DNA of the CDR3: TGTGCCAGCAGCCGCCGGGGGGGCTACGAGCAGTACTTC. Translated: CASSRRGGYEQYF.